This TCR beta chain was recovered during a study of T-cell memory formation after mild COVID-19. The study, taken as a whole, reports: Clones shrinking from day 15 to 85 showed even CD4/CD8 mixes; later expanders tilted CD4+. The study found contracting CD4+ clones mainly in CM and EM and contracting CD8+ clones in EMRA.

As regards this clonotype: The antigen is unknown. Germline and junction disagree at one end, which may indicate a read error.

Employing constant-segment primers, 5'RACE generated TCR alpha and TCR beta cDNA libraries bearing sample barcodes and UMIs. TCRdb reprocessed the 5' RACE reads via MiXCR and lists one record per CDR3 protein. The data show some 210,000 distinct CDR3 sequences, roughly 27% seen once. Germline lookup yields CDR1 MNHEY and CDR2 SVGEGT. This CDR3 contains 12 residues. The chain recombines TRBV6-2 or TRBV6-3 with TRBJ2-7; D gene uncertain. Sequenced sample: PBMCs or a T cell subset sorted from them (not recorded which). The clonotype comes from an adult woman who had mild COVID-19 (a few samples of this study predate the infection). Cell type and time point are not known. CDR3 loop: CASSLARTPPNF. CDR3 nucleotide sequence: TGTGCCAGCAGTCTTGCAAGGACCCCGCCAAACTTC.